The clone carrying this TCR beta chain was seen a few times. Its antigen is not identified. The entry originates in a study of STAT5B mutations in CD4+ large granular lymphocyte leukemia. As handled by the study authors: Productive clonotypes were detectable down to 2.59 x 10-5 frequency. Assay used: immunoSEQ multiplex PCR; TCRdb lists only in-frame clones, some missing. Clone size and the V and J calls come from that table; the DNA yielded D and trimming. This sample has some 34,000 clones, with roughly 80% found just once. General study points: Patient CD4-sorted repertoires looked more clonal than healthy CD4+ repertoires, even without putative leukemic clones. Less than 30% of private leukemic clonotypes occurred rarely in other patients' non-leukemic repertoires.

The TCR sequence derives from a human donor in good health. The sample comprised CD4+ T cells from blood buffy coats.

This chain's CDR3 is CASDRQGASSNQPQHF. CDR3 sequence (DNA): TGTGCCAGTGACCGACAGGGGGCTAGTAGCAATCAGCCCCAGCATTTT. This chain connects TRBV2 to TRBJ1-5; 10 bases are a match to TRBD1. The CDR3 covers 16 residues. Germline assignment: CDR1 SNHLY and CDR2 FYNNEI. Germline trimming cut 9 bases from V and 0 bases from J; bases unmatched to any gene: 8.